A selection of T cell receptor beta chains follows, all from one sample in a study of blood T cells in healthy people across ages. TCRdb reprocessed the 5' RACE reads with MiXCR, giving one entry per CDR3 protein. The sample carries 550,000 to 600,000 distinct CDR3 sequences, 25% to 30% recorded once. Specimen: blood. These receptors all come from a woman in her 70s in good health. Both conserved end residues are part of each CDR3. The D gene is left open where the match is weak. Clone size is given for some rows only: seen once, a few or many times, or a class if the clone is expanded.

d_gene	v_gene	abundance	j_gene	CDR3nt	CDR3aa
NA	TRBV9	NA	TRBJ2-7	TGTGCCAGCAGCGTAGCAGGGTCTGCCGAGCAGTACTTC	CASSVAGSAEQYF
NA	TRBV20-1	NA	TRBJ1-5	NA	CSARPPDFRGGGFSNQPQHF
NA	TRBV6-1	NA	TRBJ2-5	TGTGCCAGCAGGCCTGGGGGTTTACGGGAGATAAAAGAGACCCAGTACTTC	CASRPGGLREIKETQYF
TRBD2	TRBV10-3	NA	TRBJ2-3	TGTGCCACTGGGACTAGCGGAAGCACAGATACGCAGTATTTT	CATGTSGSTDTQYF
TRBD2	TRBV10-3	few	TRBJ2-5	TGTGCCATCAGCCCGGGACTACCGCTCCAAGAGACCCAGTACTTC	CAISPGLPLQETQYF
NA	TRBV7-2	few	TRBJ2-1	TGTGCCAGCAGCTTAAGCAGCGGGTCCTACAATGAGCAGTTCTTC	CASSLSSGSYNEQFF
NA	TRBV7-2	few	TRBJ2-5	TGTGCCAGCACGCGGGCACTCCAAGAGACCCAGTACTTC	CASTRALQETQYF
NA	TRBV20-1	NA	TRBJ1-1	TGCAGTGCTAGAGAGGGGTGGAACACTGAAGCTTTCTTT	CSAREGWNTEAFF
NA	TRBV29-1	NA	TRBJ1-1	TGCAGCGTCGGGGCGGCGCGGGACACTGAAGCTTTCTTT	CSVGAARDTEAFF
TRBD1	TRBV14	NA	TRBJ2-5	TGTGCCAGCAGCCCGGGACAGCAAATTGAGACCCAGTACTTC	CASSPGQQIETQYF
NA	TRBV10-3	NA	TRBJ1-4	TGTGCCATCAGGAATACCGGTGAAAAACTGTTTTTT	CAIRNTGEKLFF
NA	TRBV12-3/TRBV12-4	NA	TRBJ2-2	TGTGCCAGCACCAAAACCGGGGAGCTGTTTTTT	CASTKTGELFF
NA	TRBV7-2	NA	TRBJ2-7	TGTGCCAGCAGGGGGGGACGGGAGCAGTACTTC	CASRGGREQYF
NA	TRBV7-9	few	TRBJ2-7	TGTGCCGGCAGCTTAGCAGGGGCTGTCTACGAGCAGTACTTC	CAGSLAGAVYEQYF
NA	TRBV7-7	NA	TRBJ2-3	TGTGCCAGCAGCTTCCGGGGGCCGGAAGATACGCAGTATTTT	CASSFRGPEDTQYF
NA	TRBV28	NA	TRBJ2-7	TGTGCCAGCAGCACACAGGGACCCTACGAGCAGTACTTC	CASSTQGPYEQYF
NA	TRBV6-5	many	TRBJ2-7	TGTGCCAGCAGCCCATCCAACAGTTACGAGCAGTACTTC	CASSPSNSYEQYF
NA	TRBV12-3/TRBV12-4	NA	TRBJ1-1	TGTGCCAGCAGTCCCGGGACAAGGGGAACTGGGCCGGACACTGAAGCTTTCTTT	CASSPGTRGTGPDTEAFF
NA	TRBV24-1	few	TRBJ2-3	TGTGCCATCCTAGGGGGGATCAAAGGAGGCACAGATACGCAGTATTTT	CAILGGIKGGTDTQYF
TRBD1	TRBV2	NA	TRBJ2-2	TGTGCCGGCAATGAGGACAGGGTCGGATCCGGGGAGCTGTTTTTT	CAGNEDRVGSGELFF
TRBD1	TRBV7-2	few	TRBJ1-1	TGTGCCAGCAGCTTAGTAGGAGGGGGCGGGACTGAAGCTTTCTTT	CASSLVGGGGTEAFF
TRBD1	TRBV3-1	NA	TRBJ1-6	TGTGCCAGCAGCCTGGGACAGATTGGCTCACCCCTCCACTTT	CASSLGQIGSPLHF
TRBD2	TRBV29-1	NA	TRBJ2-1	TGCAGCGTGCTTAAGGGACTAGCGGGGGTCTCCAATGAGCAGTTCTTC	CSVLKGLAGVSNEQFF
NA	TRBV20-1	NA	TRBJ1-6	TGCAGTGCTAGAGGTCCAGATAATTCACCCTTCCACTTT	CSARGPDNSPFHF
NA	TRBV27	NA	TRBJ2-6	TGTGCCAGCAGTTTAAAGGGACCTAGCTCTGGGGCCAACGTCCTGACTTTC	CASSLKGPSSGANVLTF
TRBD1	TRBV2	NA	TRBJ1-5	TGTGCCAGTGGGACAGGGTATCTAAAAAGCAATCAGCCCCAGCATTTT	CASGTGYLKSNQPQHF
NA	TRBV4-3	NA	TRBJ2-2	TGCGCCAGCAGCCAACTTAACACCGGGGAGCTGTTTTTT	CASSQLNTGELFF
NA	TRBV20-1	NA	TRBJ1-4	TGCAGTGCTAGACCCGGGGGGAGGCTGTTTTTT	CSARPGGRLFF
NA	TRBV7-2	few	TRBJ2-3	TGTGCCAGCAGCTTATGGGCCCTGGGCCCTTCTACGCAGTATTTT	CASSLWALGPSTQYF
NA	TRBV28	NA	TRBJ2-2	TGTGCCAGCAGTTTAGACGCCCCCGGGGAGCTGTTTTTT	CASSLDAPGELFF
TRBD2	TRBV5-1	NA	TRBJ2-1	TGCGCCAGCAGCTTGGACGTAGGGAGGGATGAGCAGTTCTTC	CASSLDVGRDEQFF
NA	TRBV19	NA	TRBJ2-6	TGTGCCAGCGACAGTTCTGGGGCTGGGGCCAACGTCCTGACTTTC	CASDSSGAGANVLTF
NA	TRBV7-9	NA	TRBJ2-7	TGTGCCAGCAGCTCTCCTAACAGGGACTACGAGCAGTACTTC	CASSSPNRDYEQYF
NA	TRBV6-2/TRBV6-3	NA	TRBJ1-5	TGTGCCAGCAGTTTAAGTGCGGGGGTGGGTCAGCCCCAGCATTTT	CASSLSAGVGQPQHF
NA	TRBV6-2/TRBV6-3	few	TRBJ1-1	TGTGCCAGCAGTTTCCTTACAGGCACTGAAGCTTTCTTT	CASSFLTGTEAFF
TRBD1	TRBV29-1	NA	TRBJ1-1	TGCAGCGTTGTTTCAGATGGACAGGGGAGGACTGAAGCTTTCTTT	CSVVSDGQGRTEAFF
NA	TRBV20-1	NA	TRBJ2-7	TGCAGTGCTCCAAACTCCTACGAGCAGTACTTC	CSAPNSYEQYF
NA	TRBV20-1	NA	TRBJ2-3	TGCAGTGCTAGAGATTCCCGTGGACTGGATAACACAGATACGCAGTATTTT	CSARDSRGLDNTDTQYF
NA	TRBV6-6	few	TRBJ2-2	TGTGCCAGCAGTTCCCCCCCCGGGGAGCTGTTTTTT	CASSSPPGELFF
TRBD2	TRBV9	NA	TRBJ2-3	TGTGCCAGCAGCCTCACCCTTGCTAGCGGGGGGGAAGATACGCAGTATTTT	CASSLTLASGGEDTQYF
NA	TRBV6-5	NA	TRBJ1-1	TGTGCCAGCAGTTACTCGATCGACGGACCCGAAGCTTTCTTT	CASSYSIDGPEAFF
NA	TRBV4-3	few	TRBJ2-3	TGCGCCAGCAGCCAAGATCTACGGCGGAGCACAGATACGCAGTATTTT	CASSQDLRRSTDTQYF
NA	TRBV3-1	NA	TRBJ2-7	TGTGCCAGCAGCCAAGATCTTCTAGGGGATTTCAAGCAGTACTTC	CASSQDLLGDFKQYF
TRBD1	TRBV19	NA	TRBJ2-2	TGTGCCAGTAGTATGGGGACAGGGAACGCCGGGGAGCTGTTTTTT	CASSMGTGNAGELFF
TRBD2	TRBV12-3/TRBV12-4	NA	TRBJ2-1	TGTGCCAGCAGTAAACTAGCGGGGGGGAACAATGAGCAGTTCTTC	CASSKLAGGNNEQFF
NA	TRBV6-2/TRBV6-3	NA	TRBJ2-7	TGTGCCAGCAGGCCCCATCCTGACAGGAGCTACGAGCAGTACTTC	CASRPHPDRSYEQYF
TRBD1	TRBV20-1	few	TRBJ2-7	TGCAGTGCTAGTAGGGACAGGGCTTACGAGCAGTACTTC	CSASRDRAYEQYF
TRBD2	TRBV28	NA	TRBJ2-7	TGTGCCAGCAGACGACTAGCGGGAGGGGGCTACGAGCAGTACTTC	CASRRLAGGGYEQYF
NA	TRBV28	NA	TRBJ2-7	TGTGCCAGCAGTTTAATAGGCAGCGGAACCGGGACGCCGCCCTACGAGCAGTACTTC	CASSLIGSGTGTPPYEQYF
NA	TRBV5-1	few	TRBJ2-5	TGCGCCAGCAGCCAACAGGGTACAGAGACCCAGTACTTC	CASSQQGTETQYF
NA	TRBV4-1	NA	TRBJ1-6	TGCGCCAGCAGCCAAGTTCCGACCGAACACAGGACTAATTCACCCCTCCACTTT	CASSQVPTEHRTNSPLHF
NA	TRBV20-1	few	TRBJ1-1	TGCAGTGCTCCCCCCCCTCGGGGAGGGGGCACTGAAGCTTTCTTT	CSAPPPRGGGTEAFF
NA	TRBV25-1	NA	TRBJ1-2	TGTGCCAGCACACCCAGGGGCGGGAACTATGGCTACACCTTC	CASTPRGGNYGYTF
NA	TRBV7-2	few	TRBJ1-2	TGTGCCAGCAGCTTAGGGCCGGATCCTCTTAACTATGGCTACACCTTC	CASSLGPDPLNYGYTF
NA	TRBV12-5	few	TRBJ1-1	TGTGCTAGTGGTTTGGTACAGCCTAACACTGAAGCTTTCTTT	CASGLVQPNTEAFF